A selection of T cell receptor beta chains follows, all from one sample in a study of CD8+ T cells in alopecia areata. Assay used: immunoSEQ multiplex PCR; TCRdb lists only in-frame clones, some missing. The sample lists roughly 130,000 clones; 58% were seen once. Sequenced material: CD4+ T cells sorted from blood, taken at week 0. The origin of the receptors is a human donor with alopecia areata. Both conserved end residues are part of each CDR3. Fields, in order: J gene, V gene, D gene, clone size, CDR3 protein, CDR3 DNA. D genes are given only for firm matches. The size entry is marked missing in some rows and otherwise reads once, few, many or a size class.

j_call: TRBJ2-5
v_call: TRBV6-1
d_call: .
clone_size: .
cdr3_aa: CASSEMGTRQETQYF
cdr3_nt: TGTGCCAGCAGTGAAATGGGGACTCGCCAAGAGACCCAGTACTTC

j_call: TRBJ1-1
v_call: TRBV7-2
d_call: .
clone_size: .
cdr3_aa: CASSFSRDTEAFF
cdr3_nt: TGTGCCAGCAGCTTCAGCCGAGACACTGAAGCTTTCTTT

j_call: TRBJ2-1
v_call: TRBV5-6
d_call: TRBD2
clone_size: few
cdr3_aa: CASSPAPGGEQFF
cdr3_nt: TGTGCCAGCAGCCCGGCGCCGGGGGGAGAGCAGTTCTTC

j_call: TRBJ1-1
v_call: TRBV7-2
d_call: .
clone_size: .
cdr3_aa: CASSLRQGTEAFF
cdr3_nt: TGTGCCAGCAGCTTAAGGCAGGGCACTGAAGCTTTCTTT

j_call: TRBJ2-5
v_call: TRBV5-6
d_call: TRBD2
clone_size: few
cdr3_aa: CASLGLAEQETQYF
cdr3_nt: TGTGCCAGCCTAGGACTAGCGGAGCAAGAGACCCAGTACTTC

j_call: TRBJ2-3
v_call: TRBV7-9
d_call: TRBD2
clone_size: few
cdr3_aa: CASSHNSGGRTDTQYF
cdr3_nt: TGTGCCAGCAGCCACAATAGCGGGGGGCGCACAGATACGCAGTATTTT

j_call: TRBJ2-5
v_call: TRBV7-2
d_call: .
clone_size: .
cdr3_aa: CASSLLASETQYF
cdr3_nt: TGTGCCAGCAGCTTGCTAGCATCGGAGACCCAGTACTTC

j_call: TRBJ2-5
v_call: TRBV19
d_call: .
clone_size: .
cdr3_aa: CASRDRGGVETQYF
cdr3_nt: TGTGCCAGTAGAGACAGGGGAGGGGTTGAGACCCAGTACTTC

j_call: TRBJ1-1
v_call: TRBV2
d_call: TRBD1
clone_size: .
cdr3_aa: CASSFRGENTEAFF
cdr3_nt: TGTGCCAGCAGCTTCAGGGGGGAGAACACTGAAGCTTTCTTT

j_call: TRBJ2-5
v_call: TRBV14
d_call: .
clone_size: .
cdr3_aa: CASSQQGWTQYF
cdr3_nt: TGTGCCAGCAGCCAACAGGGTTGGACCCAGTACTTC

j_call: TRBJ2-2
v_call: TRBV5-1
d_call: .
clone_size: .
cdr3_aa: CASSAAGATGELFF
cdr3_nt: TGCGCCAGCAGCGCCGCGGGCGCCACCGGGGAGCTGTTTTTT

j_call: TRBJ2-3
v_call: TRBV15
d_call: .
clone_size: .
cdr3_aa: CATSRDLTTSTDTQYF
cdr3_nt: TGTGCCACCAGCAGAGATCTGACAACTAGCACAGATACGCAGTATTTT

j_call: TRBJ2-5
v_call: TRBV5-1
d_call: .
clone_size: .
cdr3_aa: CASSFGDSQETQYF
cdr3_nt: TGCGCCAGCAGCTTTGGCGACAGTCAAGAGACCCAGTACTTC

j_call: TRBJ1-1
v_call: TRBV9
d_call: .
clone_size: .
cdr3_aa: CASSVGAGLNTEAFF
cdr3_nt: TGTGCCAGCAGCGTAGGGGCGGGTTTGAACACTGAAGCTTTCTTT

j_call: TRBJ1-1
v_call: TRBV5-1
d_call: TRBD1
clone_size: .
cdr3_aa: CASSSGQLNTEAFF
cdr3_nt: TGCGCCAGCAGCTCGGGACAGTTGAACACTGAAGCTTTCTTT

j_call: TRBJ2-5
v_call: TRBV5-1
d_call: .
clone_size: few
cdr3_aa: CASSLSGPLETQYF
cdr3_nt: TGCGCCAGCAGCTTGTCGGGGCCCCTGGAGACCCAGTACTTC

j_call: TRBJ1-3
v_call: TRBV11-2
d_call: .
clone_size: .
cdr3_aa: CASSSPGNTIYF
cdr3_nt: TGTGCCAGCAGCTCACCTGGAAACACCATATATTTT

j_call: TRBJ2-5
v_call: TRBV19
d_call: TRBD1
clone_size: .
cdr3_aa: CASSIDSPGTGYETQYF
cdr3_nt: TGTGCCAGTAGTATAGATAGTCCAGGGACAGGGTACGAGACCCAGTACTTC

j_call: TRBJ2-7
v_call: TRBV7-2
d_call: TRBD1
clone_size: few
cdr3_aa: CASSSTRDRVLWQYF
cdr3_nt: TGTGCCAGCAGCTCAACCCGGGACAGGGTTCTCTGGCAGTACTTC

j_call: TRBJ1-5
v_call: TRBV25-1
d_call: .
clone_size: .
cdr3_aa: CASSESADPNQPQHF
cdr3_nt: TGTGCCAGCAGTGAATCGGCAGACCCCAATCAGCCCCAGCATTTT

j_call: TRBJ1-6
v_call: TRBV19
d_call: .
clone_size: .
cdr3_aa: CASSGLAGRTNSPLHF
cdr3_nt: TGTGCCAGTAGTGGCCTAGCAGGAAGAACTAATTCACCCCTCCACTTT

j_call: TRBJ1-2
v_call: TRBV27
d_call: TRBD1
clone_size: .
cdr3_aa: CASSSPRDREIF
cdr3_nt: TGTGCCAGCAGTAGCCCAAGAGACAGGGAAATCTTC

j_call: TRBJ1-5
v_call: TRBV6-1
d_call: .
clone_size: .
cdr3_aa: CASRDITFGGQPQHF
cdr3_nt: TGTGCCAGCAGGGACATTACTTTCGGGGGTCAGCCCCAGCATTTT

j_call: TRBJ2-5
v_call: TRBV5-1
d_call: TRBD2
clone_size: .
cdr3_aa: CASSFGQLTSSRETQYF
cdr3_nt: TGCGCCAGCAGCTTTGGACAATTGACTAGCTCGAGAGAGACCCAGTACTTC

j_call: TRBJ2-2
v_call: TRBV2
d_call: .
clone_size: .
cdr3_aa: CASSVLHTGELFF
cdr3_nt: TGTGCCAGCAGTGTTCTTCACACCGGGGAGCTGTTTTTT

j_call: TRBJ1-3
v_call: TRBV25-1
d_call: .
clone_size: few
cdr3_aa: CASSGQGRGNTIYF
cdr3_nt: TGTGCCAGCAGTGGCCAGGGGAGAGGAAACACCATATATTTT

j_call: TRBJ1-2
v_call: TRBV5-1
d_call: TRBD1
clone_size: .
cdr3_aa: CASSHGTGEGGYTF
cdr3_nt: TGCGCCAGCAGCCACGGGACAGGGGAAGGCGGCTACACCTTC

j_call: TRBJ2-3
v_call: TRBV4-3
d_call: TRBD2
clone_size: .
cdr3_aa: CASSQDGGGNTDTQYF
cdr3_nt: TGCGCCAGCAGCCAAGATGGCGGGGGGAACACAGATACGCAGTATTTT

j_call: TRBJ2-1
v_call: TRBV7-9
d_call: TRBD2
clone_size: .
cdr3_aa: CASSQSASGNHEQFF
cdr3_nt: TGTGCCAGCAGCCAGTCGGCTAGCGGGAATCATGAGCAGTTCTTC

j_call: TRBJ2-1
v_call: TRBV28
d_call: .
clone_size: .
cdr3_aa: CASCQLNEQFF
cdr3_nt: TGTGCCAGTTGTCAACTTAATGAGCAGTTCTTC

j_call: TRBJ2-5
v_call: TRBV7-2
d_call: .
clone_size: .
cdr3_aa: CASSLPGGLQTQYF
cdr3_nt: TGTGCCAGCAGCTTACCGGGGGGCTTACAGACCCAGTACTTC

j_call: TRBJ2-7
v_call: TRBV2
d_call: TRBD1
clone_size: .
cdr3_aa: CASSVQGATYEQYF
cdr3_nt: TGTGCCAGCAGTGTACAGGGGGCGACCTACGAGCAGTACTTC

j_call: TRBJ2-1
v_call: TRBV10-3
d_call: TRBD1
clone_size: .
cdr3_aa: CAISDPGQYNEQFF
cdr3_nt: TGTGCCATCAGCGACCCGGGACAGTACAATGAGCAGTTCTTC

j_call: TRBJ2-1
v_call: TRBV10-3
d_call: TRBD2
clone_size: .
cdr3_aa: CAIGTSGASYNEQFF
cdr3_nt: TGTGCCATAGGGACTAGCGGGGCATCCTACAATGAGCAGTTCTTC

j_call: TRBJ2-1
v_call: TRBV5-1
d_call: TRBD2
clone_size: .
cdr3_aa: CASSSAGGSYNEQFF
cdr3_nt: TGCGCCAGCAGCTCAGCGGGAGGGTCCTACAATGAGCAGTTCTTC

j_call: TRBJ2-7
v_call: TRBV18
d_call: .
clone_size: .
cdr3_aa: CASSPPSLYEQYF
cdr3_nt: TGTGCCAGCTCACCACCGTCCCTCTACGAGCAGTACTTC

j_call: TRBJ1-5
v_call: TRBV7-2
d_call: .
clone_size: .
cdr3_aa: CASSLNNQPQHF
cdr3_nt: TGTGCCAGCAGCTTGAACAATCAGCCCCAGCATTTT

j_call: TRBJ2-7
v_call: TRBV29-1
d_call: .
clone_size: .
cdr3_aa: CSVKAQPYEQYF
cdr3_nt: TGCAGCGTCAAAGCGCAGCCCTACGAGCAGTACTTC

j_call: TRBJ2-1
v_call: TRBV4-1
d_call: .
clone_size: .
cdr3_aa: CASSSYLVGSSYNEQFF
cdr3_nt: TGCGCCAGCAGCTCATATTTGGTGGGGAGCTCCTACAATGAGCAGTTCTTC

j_call: TRBJ1-6
v_call: TRBV10-1
d_call: .
clone_size: .
cdr3_aa: CASYGGVYNSPLHF
cdr3_nt: TGCGCCAGCTACGGAGGGGTCTACAATTCACCCCTCCACTTT

j_call: TRBJ2-2
v_call: TRBV11-3
d_call: .
clone_size: once
cdr3_aa: CASSLGGAGGELFF
cdr3_nt: TGTGCCAGCAGCTTAGGAGGGGCCGGCGGGGAGCTGTTTTTT

j_call: TRBJ2-3
v_call: TRBV4-1
d_call: .
clone_size: few
cdr3_aa: CASSQGSRGTDTQYF
cdr3_nt: TGCGCCAGCAGCCAAGGTTCGCGCGGCACAGATACGCAGTATTTT

j_call: TRBJ2-2
v_call: TRBV6-1
d_call: .
clone_size: few
cdr3_aa: CAGRGVVGTGELFF
cdr3_nt: TGTGCCGGCCGTGGGGTCGTCGGCACCGGGGAGCTGTTTTTT

j_call: TRBJ2-7
v_call: TRBV4-1
d_call: TRBD1
clone_size: .
cdr3_aa: CASSQDGTGVYEQYF
cdr3_nt: TGCGCCAGCAGCCAAGATGGGACAGGGGTCTACGAGCAGTACTTC

j_call: TRBJ1-4
v_call: TRBV27
d_call: .
clone_size: .
cdr3_aa: CASRPLRNEKLFF
cdr3_nt: TGTGCCAGCAGGCCCCTTCGCAATGAAAAACTGTTTTTT

j_call: TRBJ2-5
v_call: TRBV29-1
d_call: .
clone_size: few
cdr3_aa: CSVGDLTSLQAAKETQYF
cdr3_nt: TGCAGCGTTGGAGACCTTACTTCCTTGCAGGCAGCAAAAGAGACCCAGTACTTC

j_call: TRBJ1-5
v_call: TRBV2
d_call: .
clone_size: .
cdr3_aa: CASNWGSSNQPQHF
cdr3_nt: TGTGCCAGCAATTGGGGATCTAGCAATCAGCCCCAGCATTTT

j_call: TRBJ2-7
v_call: TRBV7-2
d_call: .
clone_size: .
cdr3_aa: CASRPNSPQGEQYF
cdr3_nt: TGTGCCAGCAGGCCTAATTCCCCGCAGGGCGAGCAGTACTTC

j_call: TRBJ2-3
v_call: TRBV29-1
d_call: TRBD2
clone_size: .
cdr3_aa: CSVGFPSGRILF
cdr3_nt: TGCAGCGTTGGATTCCCTAGCGGGCGTATTCTTTTT

j_call: TRBJ2-6
v_call: TRBV27
d_call: .
clone_size: .
cdr3_aa: CASSPDLRFHSGANVLTF
cdr3_nt: TGTGCCAGCAGTCCGGACTTACGATTCCACTCTGGGGCCAACGTCCTGACTTTC

j_call: TRBJ1-3
v_call: TRBV7-8
d_call: .
clone_size: .
cdr3_aa: CASSLGQGPGNTIYF
cdr3_nt: TGTGCCAGCAGCTTAGGTCAGGGACCTGGAAACACCATATATTTT

j_call: TRBJ1-2
v_call: TRBV18
d_call: .
clone_size: .
cdr3_aa: CASSPRVEGELGGYTF
cdr3_nt: TGTGCCAGCTCACCACGGGTCGAAGGGGAGCTAGGAGGCTACACCTTC